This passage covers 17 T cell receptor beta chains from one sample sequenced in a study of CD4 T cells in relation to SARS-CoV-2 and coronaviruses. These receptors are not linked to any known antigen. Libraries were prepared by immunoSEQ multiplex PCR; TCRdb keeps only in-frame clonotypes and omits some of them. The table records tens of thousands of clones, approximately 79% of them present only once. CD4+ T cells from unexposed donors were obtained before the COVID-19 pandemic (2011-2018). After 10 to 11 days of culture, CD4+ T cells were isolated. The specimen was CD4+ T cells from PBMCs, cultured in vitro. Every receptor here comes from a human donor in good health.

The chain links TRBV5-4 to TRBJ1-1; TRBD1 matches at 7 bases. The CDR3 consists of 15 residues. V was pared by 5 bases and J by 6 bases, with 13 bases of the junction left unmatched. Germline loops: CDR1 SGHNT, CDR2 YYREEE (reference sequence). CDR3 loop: CASRKFDRDGSEAFF. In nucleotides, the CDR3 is TGTGCCAGCAGGAAGTTCGACAGGGACGGGTCTGAAGCTTTCTTT. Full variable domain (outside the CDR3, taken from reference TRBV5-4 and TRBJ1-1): ETGVTQSPTHLIKTRGQQVTLRCSSQSGHNTVSWYQQALGQGPQFIFQYYREEENGRGNFPPRFSGLQFPNYSSELNVNALELDDSALYLCASRKFDRDGSEAFFGQGTRLTVV.

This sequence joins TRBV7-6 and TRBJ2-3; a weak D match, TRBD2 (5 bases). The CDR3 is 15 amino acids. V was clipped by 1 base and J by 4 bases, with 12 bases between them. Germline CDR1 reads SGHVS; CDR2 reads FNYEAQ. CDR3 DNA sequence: TGTGCCAGCAGCTTAGACCCGCACGGGGCAGATACGCAGTATTTT. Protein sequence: CASSLDPHGADTQYF.

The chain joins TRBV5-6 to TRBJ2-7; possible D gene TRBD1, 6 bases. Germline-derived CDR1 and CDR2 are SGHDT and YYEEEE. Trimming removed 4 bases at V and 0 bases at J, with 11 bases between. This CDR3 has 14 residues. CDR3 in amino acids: CASSRGQFSYEQYF. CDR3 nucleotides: TGTGCCAGCAGCAGAGGACAGTTCTCCTACGAGCAGTACTTC.

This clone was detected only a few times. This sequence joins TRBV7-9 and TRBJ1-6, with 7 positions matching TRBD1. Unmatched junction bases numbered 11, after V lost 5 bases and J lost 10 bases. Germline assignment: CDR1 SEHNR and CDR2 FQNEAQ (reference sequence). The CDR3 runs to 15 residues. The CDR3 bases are TGTGCCAGCAGCCCCCTCGACAGGGAGGAATCACCCCTCCACTTT. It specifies CASSPLDREESPLHF.

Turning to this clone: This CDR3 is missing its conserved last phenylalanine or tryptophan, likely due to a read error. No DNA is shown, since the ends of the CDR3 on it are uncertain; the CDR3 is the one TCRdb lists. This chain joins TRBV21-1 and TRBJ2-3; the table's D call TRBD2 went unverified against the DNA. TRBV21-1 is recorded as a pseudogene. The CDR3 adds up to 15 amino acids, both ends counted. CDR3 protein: CASSKPLWASGRVGP.

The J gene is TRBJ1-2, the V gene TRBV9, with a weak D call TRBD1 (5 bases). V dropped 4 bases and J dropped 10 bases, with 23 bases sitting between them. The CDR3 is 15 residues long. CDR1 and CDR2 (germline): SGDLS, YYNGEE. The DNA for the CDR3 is TGTGCCAGCAGCACAGAGGACTCTCTAAAGGGGTCCTACACCTTC. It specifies CASSTEDSLKGSYTF. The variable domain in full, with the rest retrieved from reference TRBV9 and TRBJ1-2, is DSGVTQTPKHLITATGQRVTLRCSPRSGDLSVYWYQQSLDQGLQFLIQYYNGEERAKGNILERFSAQQFPDLHSELNLSSLELGDSALYFCASSTEDSLKGSYTFGSGTRLTVV.

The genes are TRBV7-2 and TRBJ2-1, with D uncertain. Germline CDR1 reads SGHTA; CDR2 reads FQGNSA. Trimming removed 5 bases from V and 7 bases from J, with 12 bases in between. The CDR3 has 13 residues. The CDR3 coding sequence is TGTGCCAGCAGCCCTCGGACGAGGAATGAGCAGTTCTTC. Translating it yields CASSPRTRNEQFF.

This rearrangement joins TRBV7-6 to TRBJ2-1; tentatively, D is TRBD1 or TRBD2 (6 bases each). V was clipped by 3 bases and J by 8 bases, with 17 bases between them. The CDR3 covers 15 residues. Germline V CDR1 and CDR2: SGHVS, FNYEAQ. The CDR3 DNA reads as TGTGCCAGCAGCTTTGGTGGGGGGCGGGTAGATGAGCAGTTCTTC. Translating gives CASSFGGGRVDEQFF.

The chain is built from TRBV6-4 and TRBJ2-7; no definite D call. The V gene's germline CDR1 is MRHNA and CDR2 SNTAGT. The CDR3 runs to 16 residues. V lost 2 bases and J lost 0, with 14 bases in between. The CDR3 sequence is CASSDPAWRASYEQYF. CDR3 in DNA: TGTGCCAGCAGTGACCCGGCTTGGAGAGCCTCCTACGAGCAGTACTTC.

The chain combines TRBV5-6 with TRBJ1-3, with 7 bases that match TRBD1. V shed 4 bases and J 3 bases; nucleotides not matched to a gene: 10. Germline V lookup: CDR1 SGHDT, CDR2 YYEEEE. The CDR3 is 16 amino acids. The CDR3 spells CASSRQPHRGGNTIYF. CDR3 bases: TGTGCCAGCAGCCGACAGCCACACAGGGGTGGAAACACCATATATTTT.

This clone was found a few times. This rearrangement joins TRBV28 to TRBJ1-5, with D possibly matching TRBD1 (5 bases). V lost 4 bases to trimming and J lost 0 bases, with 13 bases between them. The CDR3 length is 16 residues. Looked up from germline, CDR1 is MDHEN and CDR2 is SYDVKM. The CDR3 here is CASSSGGPYSNQPQHF. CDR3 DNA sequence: TGTGCCAGCAGTTCCGGGGGACCTTATAGCAATCAGCCCCAGCATTTT.

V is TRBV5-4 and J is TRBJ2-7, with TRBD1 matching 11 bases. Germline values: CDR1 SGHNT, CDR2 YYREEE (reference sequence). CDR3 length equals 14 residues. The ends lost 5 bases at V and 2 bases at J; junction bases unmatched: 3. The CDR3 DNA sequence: TGTGCCAGCAGAGCGGGACAGGGGGCCTACGAGCAGTACTTC. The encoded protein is CASRAGQGAYEQYF.

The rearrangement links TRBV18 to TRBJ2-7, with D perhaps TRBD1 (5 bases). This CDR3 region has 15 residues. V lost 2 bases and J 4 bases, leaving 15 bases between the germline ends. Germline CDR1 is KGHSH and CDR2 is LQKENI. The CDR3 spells CASSPEAGLRYEQYF. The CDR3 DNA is TGTGCCAGCTCACCAGAGGCAGGGCTCAGGTACGAGCAGTACTTC. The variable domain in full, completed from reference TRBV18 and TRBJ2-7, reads NAGVMQNPRHLVRRRGQEARLRCSPMKGHSHVYWYRQLPEEGLKFMVYLQKENIIDESGMPKERFSAEFPKEGPSILRIQQVVRGDSAAYFCASSPEAGLRYEQYFGPGTRLTVT.

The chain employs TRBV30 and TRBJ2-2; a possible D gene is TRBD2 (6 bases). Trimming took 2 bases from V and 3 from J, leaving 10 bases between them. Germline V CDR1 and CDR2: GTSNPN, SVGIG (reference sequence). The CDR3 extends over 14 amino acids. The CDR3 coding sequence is TGTGCCTGGAGTCGGGGGATTTACACCGGGGAGCTGTTTTTT. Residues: CAWSRGIYTGELFF.

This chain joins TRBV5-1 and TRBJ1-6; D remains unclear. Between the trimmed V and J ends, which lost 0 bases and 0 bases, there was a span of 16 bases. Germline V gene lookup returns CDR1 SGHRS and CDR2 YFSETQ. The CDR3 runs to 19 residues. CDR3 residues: CASSLGLISGSSYNSPLHF. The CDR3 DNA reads TGCGCCAGCAGCTTGGGACTTATTTCGGGGAGCTCCTATAATTCACCCCTCCACTTT.

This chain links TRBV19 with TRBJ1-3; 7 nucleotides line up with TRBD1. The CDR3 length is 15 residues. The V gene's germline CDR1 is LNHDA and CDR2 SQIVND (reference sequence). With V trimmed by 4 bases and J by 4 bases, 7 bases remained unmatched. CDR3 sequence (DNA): TGTGCCAGTAGTACGACAGGGATTATCGGAAACACCATATATTTT. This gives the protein CASSTTGIIGNTIYF.

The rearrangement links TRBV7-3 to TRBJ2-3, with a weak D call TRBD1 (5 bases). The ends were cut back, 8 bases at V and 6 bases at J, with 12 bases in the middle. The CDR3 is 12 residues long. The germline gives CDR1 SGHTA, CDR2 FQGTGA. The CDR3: CASSDKGDTQYF. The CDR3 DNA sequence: TGTGCCAGCTCGGACAAGGGGGATACGCAGTATTTT.